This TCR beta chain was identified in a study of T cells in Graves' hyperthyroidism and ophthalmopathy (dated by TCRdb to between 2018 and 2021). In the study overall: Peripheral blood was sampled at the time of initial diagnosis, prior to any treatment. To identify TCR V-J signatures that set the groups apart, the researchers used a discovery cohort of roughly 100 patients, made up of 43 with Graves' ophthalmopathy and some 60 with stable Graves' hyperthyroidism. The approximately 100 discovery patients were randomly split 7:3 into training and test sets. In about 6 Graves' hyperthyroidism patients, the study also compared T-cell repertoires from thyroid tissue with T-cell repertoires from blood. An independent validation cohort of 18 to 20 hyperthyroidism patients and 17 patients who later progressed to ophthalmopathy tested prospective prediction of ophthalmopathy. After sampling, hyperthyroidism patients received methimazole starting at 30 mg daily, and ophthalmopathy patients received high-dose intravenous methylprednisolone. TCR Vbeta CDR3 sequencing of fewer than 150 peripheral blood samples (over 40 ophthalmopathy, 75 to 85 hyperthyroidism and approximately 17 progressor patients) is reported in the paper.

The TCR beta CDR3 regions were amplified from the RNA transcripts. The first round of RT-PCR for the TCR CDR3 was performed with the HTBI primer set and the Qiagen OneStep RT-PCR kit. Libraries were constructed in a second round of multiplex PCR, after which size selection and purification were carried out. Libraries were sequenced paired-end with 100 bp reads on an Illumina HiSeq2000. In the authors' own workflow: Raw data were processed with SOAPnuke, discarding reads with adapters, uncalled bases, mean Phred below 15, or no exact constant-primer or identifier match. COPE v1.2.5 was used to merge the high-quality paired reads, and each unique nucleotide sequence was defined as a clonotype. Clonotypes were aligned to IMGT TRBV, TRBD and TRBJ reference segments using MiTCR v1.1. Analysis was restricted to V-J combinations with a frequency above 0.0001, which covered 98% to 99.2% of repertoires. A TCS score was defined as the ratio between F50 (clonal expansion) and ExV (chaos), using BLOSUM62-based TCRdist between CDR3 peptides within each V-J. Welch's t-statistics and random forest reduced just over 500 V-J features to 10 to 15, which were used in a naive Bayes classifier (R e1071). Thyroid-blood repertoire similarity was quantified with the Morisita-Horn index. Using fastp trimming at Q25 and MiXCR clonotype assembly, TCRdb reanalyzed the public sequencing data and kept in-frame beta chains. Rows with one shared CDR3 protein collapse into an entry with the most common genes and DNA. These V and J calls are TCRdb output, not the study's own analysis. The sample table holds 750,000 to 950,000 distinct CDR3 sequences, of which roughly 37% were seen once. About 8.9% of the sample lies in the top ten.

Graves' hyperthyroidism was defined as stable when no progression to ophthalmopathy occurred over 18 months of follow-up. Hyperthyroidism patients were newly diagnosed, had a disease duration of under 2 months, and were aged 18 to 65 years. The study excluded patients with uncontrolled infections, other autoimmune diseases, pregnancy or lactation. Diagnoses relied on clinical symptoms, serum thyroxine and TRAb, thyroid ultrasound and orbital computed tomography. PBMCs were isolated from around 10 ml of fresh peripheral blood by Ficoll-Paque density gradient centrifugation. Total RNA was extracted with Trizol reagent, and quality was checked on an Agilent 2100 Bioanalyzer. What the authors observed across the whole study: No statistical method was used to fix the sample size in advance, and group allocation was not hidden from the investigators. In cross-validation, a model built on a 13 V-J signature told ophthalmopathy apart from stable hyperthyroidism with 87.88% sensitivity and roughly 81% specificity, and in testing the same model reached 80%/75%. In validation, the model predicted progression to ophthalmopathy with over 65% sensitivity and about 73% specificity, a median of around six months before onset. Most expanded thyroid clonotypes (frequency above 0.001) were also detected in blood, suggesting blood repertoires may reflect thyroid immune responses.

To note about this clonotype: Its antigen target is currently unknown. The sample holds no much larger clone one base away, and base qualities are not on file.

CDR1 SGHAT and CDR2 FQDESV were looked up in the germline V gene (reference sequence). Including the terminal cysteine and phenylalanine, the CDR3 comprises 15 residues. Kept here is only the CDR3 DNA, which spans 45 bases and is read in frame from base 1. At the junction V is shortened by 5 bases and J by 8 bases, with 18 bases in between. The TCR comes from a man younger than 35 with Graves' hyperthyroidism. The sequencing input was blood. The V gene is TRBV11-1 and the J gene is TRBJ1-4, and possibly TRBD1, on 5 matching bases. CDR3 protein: CASSQEDRGSEKLFF. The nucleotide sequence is TGTGCCAGCAGCCAAGAGGATAGGGGATCCGAAAAACTGTTTTTT.